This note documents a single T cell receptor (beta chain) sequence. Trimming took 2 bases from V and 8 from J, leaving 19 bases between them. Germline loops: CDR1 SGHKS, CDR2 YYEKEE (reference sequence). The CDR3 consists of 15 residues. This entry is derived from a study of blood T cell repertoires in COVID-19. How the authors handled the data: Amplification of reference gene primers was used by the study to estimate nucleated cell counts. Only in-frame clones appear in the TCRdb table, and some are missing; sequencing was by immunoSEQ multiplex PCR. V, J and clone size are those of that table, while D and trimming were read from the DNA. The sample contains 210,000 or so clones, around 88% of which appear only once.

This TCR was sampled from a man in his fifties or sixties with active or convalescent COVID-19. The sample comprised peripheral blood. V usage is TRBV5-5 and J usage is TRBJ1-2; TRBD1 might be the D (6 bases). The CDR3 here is CASSLTGQTVQGYTF. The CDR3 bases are TGTGCCAGCAGCTTAACAGGGCAAACTGTTCAGGGCTACACCTTC.